The table lists the clone carrying this T cell receptor (beta chain) with a few counts. Its matching antigen is unknown. The CDR3 spans 14 residues. Germline V lookup: CDR1 SGHRS, CDR2 YFSETQ. With 4 bases clipped from V and 4 bases from J, the junction kept 5 bases outside the gene matches. Primed by a sample-barcoded 5' primer and a J-beta primer mix, a second PCR proceeded for 7 to 11 cycles. Every single cDNA molecule received a tag from a template-switch adaptor with 12 random nucleotides. TCRdb fed the 5' RACE reads into MiXCR, producing one record per CDR3 protein. The table includes about 780,000 distinct CDR3 sequences, 35% to 50% detected once. This entry is derived from a study of blood T cells in healthy people across ages. General observations from the study: CMV status of donors was not determined, possibly confounding expanded clonotype changes.

Sequencing was carried out using blood. The gene calls are TRBV5-1 and TRBJ2-7; TRBD1 matches at 10 bases. The clonotype comes from an elderly man in good health. The CDR3 nucleotides read TGCGCCAGCAGCGGGACAGGGGTTAATTACGAGCAGTACTTC. It is translated as CASSGTGVNYEQYF.